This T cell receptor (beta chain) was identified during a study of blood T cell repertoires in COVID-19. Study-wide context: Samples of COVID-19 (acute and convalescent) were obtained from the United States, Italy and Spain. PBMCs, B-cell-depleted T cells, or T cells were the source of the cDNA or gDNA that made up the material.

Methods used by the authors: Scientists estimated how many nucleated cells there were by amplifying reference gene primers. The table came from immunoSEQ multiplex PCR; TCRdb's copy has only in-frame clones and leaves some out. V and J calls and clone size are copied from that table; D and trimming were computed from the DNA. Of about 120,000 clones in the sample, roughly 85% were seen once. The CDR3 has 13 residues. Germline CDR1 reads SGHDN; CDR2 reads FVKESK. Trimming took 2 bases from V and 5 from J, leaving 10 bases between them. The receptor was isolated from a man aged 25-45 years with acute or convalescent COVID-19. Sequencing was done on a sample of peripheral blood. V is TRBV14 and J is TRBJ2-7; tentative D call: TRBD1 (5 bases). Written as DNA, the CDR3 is TGTGCCAGCAGCCAAACCAGGGTTCACGAGCAGTACTTC. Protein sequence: CASSQTRVHEQYF.